Here is one T cell receptor beta chain with its context. Its antigen remains unidentified. No base quality values were provided; no much bigger clone lies one nucleotide off. At one collaborating source in Seattle, patients were enrolled during active infection and were followed longitudinally through the course of disease. Collaborating institutions collected whole blood in K2EDTA tubes following their own protocols. For TCRbeta analysis, collaborators shipped samples in one of three forms: frozen whole blood, isolated PBMCs, or DNA extracted from either of those sample types. The data belong to a study of blood T cell repertoires in COVID-19 (TCRdb year 2020). Turning to the overall study: The collaborator samples originated in the United States, Italy and Spain and spanned the acute and convalescent phases of COVID-19. The material from the prospective study consisted of cDNA or gDNA derived from T cells, B-cell-depleted T cells, or PBMCs. The samples were drawn from two sources: the first 160 participants of the ongoing ImmuneRACE study, and 950 to 1,500 subjects contributed by 6 global collaborators. HLA class I and class II types, where available, came from metadata supplied by the sample provider rather than from assay-based typing. Sample metadata almost always included a de-identified subject ID, COVID-19 status, age in years and sex. The dataset comprised deeply sampled blood TCRbeta repertoires from subjects exposed to, actively infected with, or recovered from COVID-19. The repertoires were released in a freely available public database meant as a resource for research on the immune response to SARS-CoV-2.

Including the terminal cysteine and phenylalanine, the CDR3 comprises 16 residues. The only DNA kept is the CDR3, 48 bases in frame from the first base. The germline V gene gives CDR1 as SGHTA and CDR2 as FQGNSA. V and J are trimmed by 5 bases and 9 bases, and the gene matches miss 15 bases of the junction. Overall results and qualifications from the work: Clinical and demographic metadata were provided uncurated, with the amount varying by source and participant.

TCRbeta CDR3 regions were amplified from genomic DNA using the immunoSEQ Assay, a bias-controlled multiplex PCR. Concerning the study's data processing: The number of nucleated cells in each sample was estimated from the amplification of reference gene primers within the assay. To quantify the absolute abundance of each unique TCRbeta CDR3 rearrangement, sequence reads were collapsed and filtered. For each sample, productive Simpson clonality was calculated as the square root of Simpson's diversity index over productive rearrangements. Entries here come from immuneACCESS through TCRdb and include only in-frame sequences with V and J called. Some clones fail to appear in such tables; in the studies checked, an unresolved V gene covers under half of the shortfall, and the cause of the remainder is unknown. That table gives V, J and clone size, and the DNA gave D and trimming. This sample lists about 310,000 clones; 90% were detected once. Around 1% of the sample belongs to the ten largest clones.

The chain joins TRBV7-2 to TRBJ2-1; TRBD2 matches 8 bases in the middle. The sequenced sample was peripheral blood. The sequence came from a woman aged 40-49 years with COVID-19, enrolled during active disease. CDR3 reads: CASSGDPGGVKGEQFF. At the DNA level, the sequence is TGTGCCAGCAGCGGGGACCCCGGGGGGGTAAAGGGTGAGCAGTTCTTC.